The 10 T cell receptor beta chains listed next were all sequenced from one sample in a study of follicular helper T cells after annual influenza vaccination. The time point was: 2015-2016 season, 7 days after influenza vaccination. Generated by immunoSEQ multiplex PCR, the TCRdb table keeps only in-frame clones and is missing some. The table has 6,000 to 7,000 clones, about 88% seen once. The material was CXCR5+ CD38- circulating T follicular helper cells from blood, obtained 7 days after influenza vaccination. Documented subset: circulating Tfh, non-naive CD4+CXCR5+PD-1+ (ICOS+CD38+ or ICOS-CD38-). These receptor sequences come from an adult who received the influenza vaccine.

V gene TRBV7-2 combines with J gene TRBJ2-5; the match to TRBD2 covers 11 bases. J lost 0 bases, V lost 3 bases, and 3 bases had no gene match. This CDR3 comprises 16 residues. Germline CDR1 SGHTA, CDR2 FQGNSA. In DNA form, the CDR3 reads TGTGCCAGCAGCTTTAAGACTAGCGGGAACCAAGAGACCCAGTACTTC. It codes for CASSFKTSGNQETQYF. The full variable domain, in which reference TRBV7-2 and TRBJ2-5 provide the parts outside the CDR3, is GAGVSQSPSNKVTEKGKDVELRCDPISGHTALYWYRQSLGQGLEFLIYFQGNSAPDKSGLPSDRFSAERTGGSVSTLTIQRTQQEDSAVYLCASSFKTSGNQETQYFGPGTRLLVL.

The J gene is TRBJ1-3, the V gene TRBV19; no definite D call. The CDR3 is 14 amino acids. Germline CDR1 and CDR2: LNHDA and SQIVND (reference sequence). V was pared by 5 bases and J by 0 bases, with 8 bases between. CDR3 residues: CASSAGASGNTIYF. DNA of the CDR3: TGTGCCAGTAGTGCAGGCGCCTCTGGAAACACCATATATTTT.

The rearrangement uses TRBV29-1 and TRBJ1-3, with 10 bases fitting TRBD1. V dropped 4 bases and J dropped 3; count of bases not matched to a gene: 3. The germline V gene encodes CDR1 SQVTM and CDR2 ANQGSEA. The CDR3 contains 14 residues. Here the CDR3 reads CSVGTGGFGNTIYF. Written as DNA, the CDR3 is TGCAGCGTTGGGACAGGGGGGTTTGGAAACACCATATATTTT.

This rearrangement joins TRBV6-6 to TRBJ1-3; D not resolved. Germline V CDR1 and CDR2: MNHNY, SVGAGI (reference sequence). CDR3 size: 13 residues. V gave up 6 bases and J gave up 0 bases, with 6 bases separating them. The CDR3 bases are TGTGCCAGCAGCACTCTCTCTGGAAACACCATATATTTT. Its protein product is CASSTLSGNTIYF.

V and J are TRBV9 and TRBJ2-7, with TRBD2 matching 14 bases. The V gene end was trimmed by 2 bases and the J gene end by 2 bases; junction bases not matched to a gene: 9. The CDR3 has 18 amino acids. CDR1 and CDR2 (germline): SGDLS, YYNGEE. In DNA form, the CDR3 reads TGTGCCAGCAGCGTGACCGGGACTAGCGGGAGAAAGGCCTACGAGCAGTACGTC. Translated, it gives CASSVTGTSGRKAYEQYV.

The chain is built from TRBV5-1 and TRBJ1-2; tentatively, D is TRBD1 (5 bases). CDR3 length: 18 amino acids. Trimming took off 0 bases at V and 3 bases at J, with 21 bases between the two ends. CDR1 is SGHRS and CDR2 is YFSETQ in the germline V gene. In DNA, the CDR3 is TGCGCCAGCAGCTTGGGGGTAGAGGGTTTCGGGACCCACTATGGCTACACCTTC. Translation: CASSLGVEGFGTHYGYTF.

The rearrangement joins TRBV7-3 to TRBJ2-3; D possibly matches TRBD1 or TRBD2 (5 bases each). Germline V gene data show CDR1 as SGHTA and CDR2 as FQGTGA. The CDR3 runs 15 residues. V was pared by 5 bases and J by 5 bases, with 17 bases between. CDR3 in amino acids: CASSRGAEAGDTQYF. The CDR3 DNA reads TGTGCCAGCAGCAGAGGGGCGGAGGCGGGAGATACGCAGTATTTT.

The chain links TRBV6-5 to TRBJ1-6; weak D call: TRBD1 (5 bases). Per germline, CDR1 MNHEY and CDR2 SVGAGI. The germline V and J ends were trimmed by 5 bases and 7 bases, with 12 bases remaining between them. CDR3 length: 14 residues. CDR3 DNA: TGTGCCAGCAGTAACCTTGGGGGGAATTCACCCCTCCACTTT. Protein product: CASSNLGGNSPLHF.

The chain couples TRBV30 to TRBJ1-5; 9 bases are shared with TRBD1. The germline gives CDR1 GTSNPN, CDR2 SVGIG (reference sequence). This CDR3 contains 15 residues. V gave up 3 bases and J gave up 5 bases; unmatched junction bases: 8. The CDR3 region is CAWSAGTGKHQPQHF. The CDR3 DNA is TGTGCCTGGAGCGCTGGGACAGGGAAACATCAGCCCCAGCATTTT.

The V gene is TRBV9, the J gene TRBJ2-2; D call uncertain. Germline V lookup: CDR1 SGDLS, CDR2 YYNGEE. V gave up 4 bases and J gave up 0 bases, with 4 bases separating them. This CDR3 has 13 amino acids. CDR3 nucleotides: TGTGCCAGCAGCCCTACGAACACCGGGGAGCTGTTTTTT. This codes for CASSPTNTGELFF.